The rows below give T cell receptor beta chains drawn from one sample of a study of T cell responses to AZD1222 COVID-19 vaccine. Repertoires were generated with immunoSEQ multiplex PCR, while TCRdb's copy carries only in-frame clones and drops some. The data hold some 250,000 clones, with 94% observed a single time. The sequencing used peripheral blood, collected 28 days after the second AZD1222 dose. The receptors come from an adult who received the AZD1222 COVID-19 vaccine. CDR3s include the opening cysteine and the closing phenylalanine or tryptophan. The order of the fields is J gene, clone size, V gene, D gene, CDR3 protein, CDR3 DNA. A D gene is named only where the DNA matches it firmly. Only some rows state a clone size, as once, few, many or a class for expanded clones.

TRBJ1-1	NA	TRBV11-2	NA	CASSFGRARWNTEAFF	TGTGCCAGCAGCTTCGGACGGGCTCGGTGGAACACTGAAGCTTTCTTT
TRBJ1-5	NA	TRBV7-8	NA	CASRLRPGKPQHF	TGTGCCAGCAGGTTGCGGCCTGGAAAGCCCCAGCATTTT
TRBJ2-2	NA	TRBV2	NA	CASSTNTGELFF	TGTGCCAGCAGTACTAACACCGGGGAGCTGTTTTTT
TRBJ1-5	NA	TRBV28	NA	CASSIQGKNQPQHF	TGTGCCAGCAGTATTCAGGGGAAGAATCAGCCCCAGCATTTT
TRBJ1-5	NA	TRBV4-1	NA	CASSQEPGINQPQHF	TGCGCCAGCAGCCAAGAGCCAGGAATCAATCAGCCCCAGCATTTT
TRBJ2-7	few	TRBV18	NA	CASSNRGSSDEQYF	TGTGCCAGCTCAAATCGTGGCAGTTCGGACGAGCAGTACTTC
TRBJ1-3	NA	TRBV18	NA	CASSPRGTSSGNTIYF	TGTGCCAGCTCACCACGAGGGACAAGCTCTGGAAACACCATATATTTT
TRBJ1-2	NA	TRBV6-1	NA	CASSDTGMYGYTF	TGTGCCAGCAGTGATACCGGGATGTATGGCTACACCTTC
TRBJ1-1	NA	TRBV7-2	NA	CASSLEPLNTEAFF	TGTGCCAGCAGCTTAGAACCGCTAAACACTGAAGCTTTCTTT
TRBJ1-5	NA	TRBV2	NA	CASSGGYGNQPQHF	TGTGCCAGCAGTGGCGGGTATGGCAATCAGCCCCAGCATTTT
TRBJ2-7	NA	TRBV4-2	NA	CASSPLGGRAQYEQYF	TGTGCCAGCAGCCCCCTGGGCGGGCGGGCCCAGTACGAGCAGTACTTC
TRBJ2-4	NA	TRBV4-1	TRBD2	CASSQSGLAGGKNIQYF	TGCGCCAGCAGCCAATCCGGACTAGCGGGAGGCAAAAACATTCAGTACTTC
TRBJ1-1	few	TRBV3-1/TRBV3-2	NA	CASSQGGVNTEAFF	TGTGCCAGCAGCCAAGGCGGGGTGAACACTGAAGCTTTCTTT
TRBJ1-2	NA	TRBV20-1	NA	CSAPPGYGYTF	TGCAGTGCTCCCCCCGGCTATGGCTACACCTTC
TRBJ1-2	NA	TRBV2	NA	CASMRGTNYGYTF	TGTGCCAGCATGAGAGGGACTAACTATGGCTACACCTTC
TRBJ2-7	NA	TRBV5-5	TRBD1	CASSNPDRVYEQYF	TGTGCCAGCAGCAACCCGGACAGGGTCTACGAGCAGTACTTC
TRBJ1-2	NA	TRBV10-2	NA	CASTPDLYGYTF	TGCGCCAGCACCCCTGACCTCTATGGCTACACCTTC
TRBJ2-1	NA	TRBV9	NA	CASSLGIYNEQFF	TGTGCCAGCAGCCTAGGGATCTACAATGAGCAGTTCTTC
TRBJ2-3	once	TRBV29-1	NA	CSVASRVADTQYF	TGCAGCGTTGCTAGCCGGGTGGCAGATACGCAGTATTTT
TRBJ1-4	NA	TRBV3-1/TRBV3-2	NA	CASSQRGREKLFF	TGTGCCAGCAGCCAGCGGGGGCGTGAAAAACTGTTTTTT
TRBJ1-2	NA	TRBV4-1	NA	CASSQDSLNYGYTF	TGCGCCAGCAGCCAAGATTCATTGAACTATGGCTACACCTTC
TRBJ1-1	NA	TRBV5-6	NA	CASSYGPVNTEAFF	TGTGCCAGCAGCTATGGGCCAGTGAACACTGAAGCTTTCTTT
TRBJ2-5	NA	TRBV10-3	NA	CAITASAETQYF	TGTGCCATCACGGCTAGCGCCGAGACCCAGTACTTC
TRBJ1-6	NA	TRBV27	NA	CASSFRESPLHF	TGTGCCAGCAGTTTCAGGGAATCACCCCTCCACTTT
TRBJ1-5	NA	TRBV10-3	NA	CAISEAKYSQPQHF	TGTGCCATCAGTGAAGCCAAGTACTCTCAGCCCCAGCATTTT
TRBJ2-1	NA	TRBV11-3	TRBD2	CASSLTSGLYNEQFF	TGTGCCAGCAGTTTGACTAGCGGGTTATACAATGAGCAGTTCTTC